The clone carrying this T cell receptor (beta chain) appeared a single time. The J segment lost 5 bases and the V segment lost 7 bases, leaving 9 bases of the junction unmatched. Germline CDR1 is MDHEN and CDR2 is SYDVKM. The length of the CDR3 is 15 residues. The method was immunoSEQ multiplex PCR; TCRdb's version includes in-frame clones alone and lacks a portion of them. The repertoire has 25,000 to 30,000 clones, roughly three fifths of them found once; the top ten carry more than 7%. Roughly 18-50 mg of tissue was diced for each tumor. The data belong to a study of early stage breast cancer tumors.

Sequencing was performed on breast tumor tissue. The TCR comes from a person in their fifties with breast cancer. This chain joins TRBV28 and TRBJ2-2, with 8 bases lining up with TRBD2. In nucleotides, the CDR3 is TGTGCCAGCACCTCGGTAGCGGGGAGAACCGGGGAGCTGTTTTTT. This translates into CASTSVAGRTGELFF.